The clone carrying this T cell receptor (beta chain) was seen a handful of times. Time point indicated: pre-sensitization, week 0. Treatment of the sample: therapeutic diphenylcyclopropenone sensitization with weekly scalp DPC. Sample donors consisted of patients with alopecia, aged 18 to 70 years, who were suitable for DPC. This CDR3 is built from 15 residues. V lost 1 base, J lost 0 bases, and 7 bases lay in between. This sample was taken from a study of human T cells and chemical hapten exposure. In TCRdb, the RACE reads were re-called with MiXCR into one record per CDR3 protein. Altogether about 110,000 distinct CDR3 sequences are present, around 12% being singletons, with the ten largest covering 1.5% to 2%.

Material: whole blood, obtained in connection with sensitization to the hapten diphenylcyclopropenone (DPC). This chain uses TRBV12-3 or TRBV12-4 with TRBJ2-4, with no clear D. This clonotype was obtained from a woman in her 50s with alopecia areata. Some clones in this sample may be carry-over from other donors' samples. The CDR3 DNA sequence: TGTGCCAGCAGTTTAGAGAGACGAGCCAAAAACATTCAGTACTTC. Its protein product is CASSLERRAKNIQYF.